This T cell receptor beta chain was sequenced in a study of T cell repertoires in cytomegalovirus infection. Study context: Indicated by public TCR beta signatures were CMV infection and matching HLA type.

TCRdb itself ran the reads through MiXCR, one entry per CDR3 protein. The repertoire holds fewer than 550,000 distinct CDR3 sequences, with more than 20% as singletons. A note on this clonotype: Its antigen is currently unknown.

V lost 10 bases to trimming and J lost 3 bases, with 13 bases between them. Germline V gives CDR1 LNHDA, CDR2 SQIVND (reference sequence). The CDR3 runs 13 residues. Study observations and caveats: Ex vivo responses were dominated by HLA-C-restricted CMV-specific TCR beta clonotypes. The cumulative frequency of public TCR beta families distinguished individuals who carried CMV together with the relevant HLA.

The chain carries TRBV19 and TRBJ1-5, with D perhaps matching TRBD1 (6 bases). This TCR was sampled from a human donor in good health (CMV status not recorded). Some clones in this sample may be carry-over from other donors' samples. The sequencing sample was made of PBMCs. CDR3 coding DNA: TGTGCCACCAGAGGACAGTTCAATCAGCCCCAGCATTTT. It is translated as CATRGQFNQPQHF.